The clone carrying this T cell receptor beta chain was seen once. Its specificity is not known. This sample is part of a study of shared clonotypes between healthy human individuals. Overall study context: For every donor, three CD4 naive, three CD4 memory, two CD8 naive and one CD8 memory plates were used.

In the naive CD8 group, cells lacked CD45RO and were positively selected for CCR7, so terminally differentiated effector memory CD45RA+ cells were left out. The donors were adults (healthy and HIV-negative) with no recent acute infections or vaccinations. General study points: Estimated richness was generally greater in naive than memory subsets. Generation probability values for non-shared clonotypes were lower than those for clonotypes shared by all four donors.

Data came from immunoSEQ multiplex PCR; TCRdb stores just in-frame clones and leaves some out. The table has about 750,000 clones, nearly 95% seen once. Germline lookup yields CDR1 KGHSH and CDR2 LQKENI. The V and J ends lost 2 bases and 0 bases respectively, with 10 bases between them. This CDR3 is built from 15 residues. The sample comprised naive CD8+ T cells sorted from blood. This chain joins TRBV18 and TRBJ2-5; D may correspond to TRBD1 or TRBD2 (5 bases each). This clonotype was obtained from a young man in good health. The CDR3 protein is CASSPGWDDQETQYF. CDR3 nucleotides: TGTGCCAGCTCACCAGGGTGGGACGACCAAGAGACCCAGTACTTC.